One sample yielded the 10 T cell receptor beta chains listed below, sequenced in a study of T cell changes during pregnancy in multiple sclerosis (dated by TCRdb to about 2019). The library relied on the immunoSEQ multiplex PCR assay. Held by TCRdb, this immuneACCESS table contains in-frame sequences only and omits some clones. Under half of the omission traces to an unresolved V gene where checked; the cause of the rest is unknown. A total of some 47,000 clones appear in this sample, about 90% of them only once. Around 1.9% of the sample goes to the ten largest clones. The sequencing here drew on peripheral blood, taken in the first trimester of pregnancy. The source is a female donor with multiple sclerosis, enrolled in a pregnancy study.

J is TRBJ1-2 and V is TRBV2; no reliable D call. The CDR3 runs to 14 residues. CDR1 and CDR2 (germline): SNHLY, FYNNEI. Trimming left V 7 bases short and J 0 bases short, with 12 bases between. DNA of the CDR3: TGTGCCAGCACCACGTTGACTTCTAACTATGGCTACACCTTC. As protein: CASTTLTSNYGYTF.

This clone was picked up a small number of times. The rearrangement joins TRBV9 to TRBJ2-5; a weak D match, TRBD2 (6 bases). Germline V CDR1 and CDR2: SGDLS, YYNGEE. The CDR3 spans 13 residues. V lost 3 bases, J lost 2 bases, and 8 bases lay in between. The CDR3 loop reads CASSAGTQETQYF. CDR3 in DNA: TGTGCCAGCAGCGCCGGGACTCAAGAGACCCAGTACTTC.

The CDR3 protein is CATGGGTGLTEAFF. The CDR3 region has the DNA TGTGCCACCGGGGGAGGGACAGGTTTAACTGAAGCTTTCTTT. V and J are TRBV10-3 and TRBJ1-1, with 8 bases identical to TRBD1. Germline values: CDR1 ENHRY, CDR2 SYGVKD. V shed 10 bases, J shed 5 bases, and the junction held 12 bases outside the gene matches. CDR3 length: 14 residues.

The genes are TRBV6-6 and TRBJ1-3, with TRBD1 matching 8 bases. This CDR3 region has 14 residues. Germline CDR1 and CDR2: MNHNY and SVGAGI (reference sequence). V was pared by 6 bases and J by 3 bases, with 4 bases of the junction left unmatched. In DNA form, the CDR3 reads TGTGCCAGCAGATTACAGGGGGATGGAAACACCATATATTTT. Protein sequence: CASRLQGDGNTIYF.

The J gene is TRBJ1-4, the V gene TRBV29-1, with TRBD1 matching 12 bases. The CDR3 runs 15 residues. Germline trimming cut 4 bases from V and 7 bases from J; bases unmatched to any gene: 7. Germline V gene data show CDR1 as SQVTM and CDR2 as ANQGSEA. The CDR3 sequence: CSVGGTGGASEKLFF. In DNA, the CDR3 is TGCAGCGTTGGCGGGACAGGGGGCGCGAGTGAAAAACTGTTTTTT.

The chain links TRBV4-1 to TRBJ2-1, with TRBD2 identical over 14 bases. This CDR3 region has 19 residues. CDR1 is MGHRA and CDR2 is YSYEKL in the germline V gene. With 3 bases clipped from V and 7 bases from J, the junction kept 14 bases outside the gene matches. The CDR3 protein is CASSHPSGAGTSGGNEQFF. CDR3 coding DNA: TGCGCCAGCAGCCACCCCTCCGGGGCGGGGACTAGCGGGGGTAATGAGCAGTTCTTC.

The chain has TRBV7-2 and TRBJ2-5; possibly TRBD2 for D (6 bases). The germline gives CDR1 SGHTA, CDR2 FQGNSA. CDR3 size: 13 residues. V was pared by 6 bases and J by 3 bases, with 11 bases between. The CDR3 spells CASSRTNKETQYF. The CDR3 DNA is TGTGCCAGCAGTCGGACTAATAAAGAGACCCAGTACTTC.

Comment on this clone: A single base separates this from a much larger clone, so it may be a read error. Other DNA sequences in the same sample also yield this CDR3. The gene calls are TRBV6-4 and TRBJ2-3, with 7 positions matching TRBD2. Germline V gives CDR1 MRHNA, CDR2 SNTAGT. Trimming removed 0 bases from V and 1 base from J; junction bases left unmatched: 1. The CDR3 spans 15 residues. Here the CDR3 reads CASSDSSGGTDTQYF. The CDR3 DNA reads as TGTGCCAGCAGTGACTCAAGCGGGGGCACAGATACGCAGTATTTT.

This clone appeared a few times. The rearrangement links TRBV5-4 to TRBJ2-4; the D gene is possibly TRBD2 (5 bases). CDR3 size: 13 residues. The V end was cut by 3 bases, the J end by 7 bases, with 11 bases between. Per the germline V gene, CDR1 is SGHNT and CDR2 is YYREEE (reference sequence). In DNA, the CDR3 is TGTGCCAGCAGCTCTCCGCCGGGGAACATTCAGTACTTC. Translation gives CASSSPPGNIQYF. The whole variable domain, remainder taken from reference TRBV5-4 and TRBJ2-4, is ETGVTQSPTHLIKTRGQQVTLRCSSQSGHNTVSWYQQALGQGPQFIFQYYREEENGRGNFPPRFSGLQFPNYSSELNVNALELDDSALYLCASSSPPGNIQYFGAGTRLSVL.

The chain combines TRBV29-1 with TRBJ1-2, with 10 bases lining up with TRBD1. V was pared by 5 bases and J by 4 bases, with 13 bases of the junction left unmatched. CDR1 is SQVTM, CDR2 ANQGSEA, per germline. The CDR3 has 16 amino acids. This chain's CDR3 is CSVSSGQGNYGYGYTF. CDR3 sequence (DNA): TGCAGCGTTTCTTCGGGACAGGGGAATTACGGCTATGGCTACACCTTC.